The entry below describes one T cell receptor (beta chain). Its antigen is still unknown. This sample was included in a study of T cells in tuberculosis. Study information: In South Africa, adults with active tuberculosis were compared with IGRA-negative and latently infected IGRA-positive adolescents.

TCRdb's table, derived via immunoSEQ multiplex PCR, lists solely in-frame clones and lacks some. The sample lists around 35,000 clones; approximately 94% were seen once. Deletions cut 5 bases from V and 0 bases from J, with 10 bases between. The CDR3 is 14 amino acids. Germline V CDR1 and CDR2: LNHDA, SQIVND (reference sequence). Study-wide results and limits: Classification accuracy was about 85% (AUROC around 0.9) with the GMM-specific repertoire.

The clonotype originates from a donor aged 10 to 29 with latent tuberculosis or without tuberculosis infection. Some clones in this sample may be carry-over from other donors' samples. The source material was PBMCs. The chain carries TRBV19 and TRBJ1-2; D gene ambiguous. The CDR3 is CASSPGSANYGYTF. CDR3 bases: TGTGCCAGTAGTCCAGGCTCGGCTAACTATGGCTACACCTTC.